Shown below are 13 T cell receptor beta chains from a single sample sequenced in a study of blood T cell repertoires in COVID-19. Produced via immunoSEQ multiplex PCR; TCRdb's table is partial and in-frame only. The sample lists under 300,000 clones, 80% to 90% occurring once. The sequenced material came from peripheral blood. The receptors stem from a woman aged 35 to 49 with acute or convalescent COVID-19.

The rearrangement links TRBV30 to TRBJ1-4, with 9 bases matching TRBD1. The V segment lost 2 bases and the J segment 7 bases; nucleotides outside the gene matches: 5. This CDR3 has 14 amino acids. CDR1 and CDR2 from the germline V gene are GTSNPN and SVGIG (reference sequence). CDR3 sequence reads: CAWSRQDRGEKLFF. The CDR3 nucleotides are TGTGCCTGGAGTCGCCAGGACAGGGGTGAAAAACTGTTTTTT.

This clone was recorded a few times. CDR3 nucleotide sequence: TGTGCCAGCAGCCAAGTTGTCAGCGTCACCGGGGAGCTGTTTTTT. Its protein is CASSQVVSVTGELFF. This chain links TRBV4-2 with TRBJ2-2; D uncertain. This CDR3 is 15 amino acids long. The germline gives CDR1 LGHNA, CDR2 YNFKEQ. Trimming pared 1 base from V and 4 bases from J, leaving 10 bases between.

This chain connects TRBV11-2 to TRBJ1-1; 11 nucleotides line up with TRBD1. Germline V CDR1 and CDR2: SGHAT, FQNNGV. The trim removed 5 bases at V and 4 bases at J, leaving 6 bases unmatched. This CDR3 has 15 amino acids. CDR3 region: CASSDWTGGITEAFF. The CDR3 DNA follows: TGTGCCAGCAGCGACTGGACAGGGGGCATCACTGAAGCTTTCTTT.

The CDR3 region is CASSSGNQPQHF. The CDR3 DNA reads as TGTGCCAGCAGCTCCGGCAATCAGCCCCAGCATTTT. The gene calls are TRBV5-6 and TRBJ1-5; D gene uncertain. The CDR3 has 12 residues. The germline CDR1 and CDR2 sequences are SGHDT and YYEEEE. V shed 3 bases and J shed 2 bases, with 3 bases lying between them.

This chain connects TRBV6-5 to TRBJ1-5; 8 positions match TRBD1. The germline CDR1 and CDR2 sequences are MNHEY and SVGAGI. CDR3 length: 14 amino acids. J gave up 4 bases and V 6 bases, and 5 bases lay outside the gene matches. The CDR3 is CASRAGTGNQPQHF. The CDR3 DNA reads TGTGCCAGCAGGGCCGGGACAGGAAATCAGCCCCAGCATTTT.

This clone has only one observation. The chain combines TRBV12-5 with TRBJ2-3; 9 nucleotides line up with TRBD2. The germline V gene encodes CDR1 LGHNT and CDR2 FRNRAP. The CDR3 extends over 15 amino acids. With 1 base clipped from V and 1 base from J, the junction kept 0 bases outside the gene matches. The CDR3 spells CASGLGLAGTDTQYF. CDR3 DNA: TGTGCTAGTGGTTTGGGACTAGCGGGCACAGATACGCAGTATTTT.

The chain has TRBV6-6 and TRBJ1-5; the match to TRBD1 covers 8 bases. The V and J ends lost 6 bases and 1 base, in that order; junction bases with no gene match: 2. Germline assignment: CDR1 MNHNY and CDR2 SVGAGI (reference sequence). This CDR3 is built from 14 residues. CDR3 DNA sequence: TGTGCCAGCAGCGACAGGGGAAGCAATCAGCCCCAGCATTTT. It codes for CASSDRGSNQPQHF.

As to this clone: No DNA is shown, since the ends of the CDR3 on it are uncertain; the CDR3 is the one TCRdb lists. The CDR3 sequence is CARSLAVGTGTLGSGANVLTF. The chain links TRBV7-5 to TRBJ2-6; TRBD1 reflects the table's D call only, with no check against the DNA. TRBV7-5 is tagged as a pseudogene. The CDR3 is made up of 21 amino acids, end residues included.

Remarks on this clone: Within the sample, other DNA sequences also encode this same CDR3. V is TRBV7-9 and J is TRBJ1-2; no clear D gene. V lost 1 base, J lost 2 bases, and 8 bases lay in between. The CDR3 has 14 amino acids. Germline V gene sequence: CDR1 SEHNR, CDR2 FQNEAQ (reference sequence). CDR3 DNA: TGTGCCAGCAGCTTAGGTGGCAGAAACTATGGCTACACCTTC. Amino acid sequence: CASSLGGRNYGYTF.

J is TRBJ1-4 and V is TRBV6-5, with D perhaps TRBD1 (6 bases). Germline V gene sequence: CDR1 MNHEY, CDR2 SVGAGI. The V end lost 4 bases, the J end lost 6 bases, and 12 bases lay between the germline ends. The CDR3 totals 14 residues. The CDR3 coding sequence is TGTGCCAGCAGTTTCCGGGCAGGGGATGAAAAACTGTTTTTT. This gives the protein CASSFRAGDEKLFF.

This chain links TRBV30 with TRBJ2-1; 7 positions match TRBD2. V was pared by 3 bases and J by 3 bases, with 11 bases of the junction left unmatched. In germline, CDR1 is GTSNPN, CDR2 SVGIG (reference sequence). The CDR3 loop spans 16 amino acids. The CDR3 here is CAWSAGLAGYYNEQFF. CDR3 nucleotide sequence: TGTGCCTGGAGCGCAGGGTTAGCGGGCTACTACAATGAGCAGTTCTTC.

This clone was detected only a few times. V gene TRBV5-6 combines with J gene TRBJ1-5; D remains ambiguous. The germline gives CDR1 SGHDT, CDR2 YYEEEE. Trimming left V 0 bases short and J 4 bases short, with 5 bases between. This CDR3 contains 13 residues. The CDR3 sequence: CASSLERNQPQHF. The CDR3 DNA reads as TGTGCCAGCAGCTTGGAGCGGAATCAGCCCCAGCATTTT.

The rearrangement links TRBV7-6 to TRBJ1-2; perhaps TRBD1 as D (6 bases). V lost 3 bases to trimming and J lost 7 bases, with 18 bases between them. CDR1 is SGHVS, CDR2 FNYEAQ, per germline. This CDR3 region has 15 residues. As DNA, the CDR3 is TGTGCCAGCAGCTTCGGGGCGGGGGCGTTAGGTGGCTACACCTTC. Its translation is CASSFGAGALGGYTF.